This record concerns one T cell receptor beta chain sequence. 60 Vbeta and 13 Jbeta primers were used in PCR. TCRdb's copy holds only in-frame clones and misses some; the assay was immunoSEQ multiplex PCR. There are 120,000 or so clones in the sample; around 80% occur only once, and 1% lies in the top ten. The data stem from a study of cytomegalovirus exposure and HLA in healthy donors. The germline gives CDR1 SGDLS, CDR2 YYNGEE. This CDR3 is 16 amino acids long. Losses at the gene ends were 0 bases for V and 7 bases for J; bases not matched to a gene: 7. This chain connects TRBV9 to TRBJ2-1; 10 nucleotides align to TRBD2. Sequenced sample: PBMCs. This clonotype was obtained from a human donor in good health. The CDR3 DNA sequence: TGTGCCAGCAGCGTAGGGAGCGGGGGGGCTGATAATGAGCAGTTCTTC. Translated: CASSVGSGGADNEQFF.